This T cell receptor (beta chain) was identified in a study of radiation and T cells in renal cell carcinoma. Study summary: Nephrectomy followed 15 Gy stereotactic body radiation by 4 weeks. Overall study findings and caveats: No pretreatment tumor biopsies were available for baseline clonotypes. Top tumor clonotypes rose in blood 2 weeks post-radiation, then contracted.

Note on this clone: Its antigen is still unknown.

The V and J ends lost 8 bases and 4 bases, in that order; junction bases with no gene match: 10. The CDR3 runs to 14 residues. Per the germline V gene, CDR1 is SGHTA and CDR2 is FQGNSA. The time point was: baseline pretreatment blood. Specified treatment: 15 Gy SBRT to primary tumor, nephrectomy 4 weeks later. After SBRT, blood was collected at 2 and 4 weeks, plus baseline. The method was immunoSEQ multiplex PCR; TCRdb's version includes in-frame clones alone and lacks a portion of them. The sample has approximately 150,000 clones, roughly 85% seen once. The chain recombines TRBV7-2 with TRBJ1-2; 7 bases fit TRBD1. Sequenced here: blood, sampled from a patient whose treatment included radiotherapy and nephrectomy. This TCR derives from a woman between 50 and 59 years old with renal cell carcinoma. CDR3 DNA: TGTGCCAGCGTAACCACTGGGACAGTCTATGGCTACACCTTC. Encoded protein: CASVTTGTVYGYTF.